This T cell receptor beta chain came from a study of cytomegalovirus exposure and HLA in healthy donors. Study conclusions and caveats: Roughly even sequencing depth across donors was the assumption behind the presence/absence analyses.

Use of 60 Vbeta and 13 Jbeta primers characterized the PCR. Clones were read by immunoSEQ multiplex PCR, and TCRdb kept only the in-frame ones, dropping some. The repertoire consists of about 50,000 clones, with 60% to 80% occurring once and the leading ten covering under 3.5%. Details on this clone: Its target is unknown.

The CDR3 runs to 14 residues. Germline lookup yields CDR1 LNHDA and CDR2 SQIVND (reference sequence). The germline V and J ends were trimmed by 3 bases and 0 bases, with 9 bases remaining between them. Sequencing input: PBMCs. This TCR was sampled from a woman between 40 and 50 years old in good health and CMV-seropositive. The gene calls are TRBV19 and TRBJ2-7; D is perhaps TRBD2 (6 bases). The CDR3 protein is CASSMRGSSYEQYF. The CDR3 DNA reads as TGTGCCAGTAGTATGCGGGGTAGCTCCTACGAGCAGTACTTC.